One and the same sample provided the 6 T cell receptor beta chains below, sequenced in a study of T cell responses to AZD1222 COVID-19 vaccine. Sequenced by immunoSEQ multiplex PCR; TCRdb stores in-frame clones only, minus some. Among some 130,000 clones listed, 90% were seen once. Sample: peripheral blood, taken on day 0 of AZD1222 vaccination. These TCRs come from an adult in good health.

The V and J genes are TRBV6-5 and TRBJ2-1, with D perhaps TRBD2 (5 bases). Trimming took 5 bases from V and 0 from J, leaving 11 bases between them. The CDR3 covers 15 residues. Germline-derived CDR1 and CDR2 are MNHEY and SVGAGI. In DNA form, the CDR3 reads TGTGCCAGCAGTCCGGACTGGAGCTCCTACAATGAGCAGTTCTTC. It is translated as CASSPDWSSYNEQFF.

In nucleotides, the CDR3 is TGCGCCAGCAGCCAAGCCAGCGGGGGGACCAATGAGCAGTTCTTC. Encoded protein: CASSQASGGTNEQFF. This chain connects TRBV4-1 to TRBJ2-1; 9 positions match TRBD2. Germline CDR1 MGHRA, CDR2 YSYEKL. The ends lost 1 base at V and 6 bases at J; junction bases unmatched: 4. The CDR3 totals 15 residues.

CDR3 coding DNA: TGTGCCAGCAGGACAGGGTTAGGGGAGCCCCAGCATTTT. Protein: CASRTGLGEPQHF. The chain employs TRBV12-3 or TRBV12-4 and TRBJ1-5, with 7 bases fitting TRBD1. V shed 6 bases and J 8 bases; nucleotides not matched to a gene: 7. The CDR3 spans 13 residues.

This chain joins TRBV3-1 (or the pseudogene TRBV3-2) and TRBJ2-2; D tentatively reads TRBD1 or TRBD2 (5 bases each). Germline lookup yields CDR1 LGHDT and CDR2 YNNKEL (reference sequence). The CDR3 is made up of 15 amino acids. V was shortened by 1 base and J by 4 bases, with 10 bases between the two germline ends. In DNA form, the CDR3 reads TGTGCCAGCAGCCAAGGGGGCGGGTTCACCGGGGAGCTGTTTTTT. Translated, it gives CASSQGGGFTGELFF.

A remark on this clone: The junction shows a germline mismatch at one end, possibly a read error. The chain employs TRBV23-1 and TRBJ2-4; 8 bases map to TRBD1. TRBV23-1 is classed as an ORF, of uncertain function. The CDR3 is 11 amino acids. The CDR3 sequence: CASSGRDRSYF. CDR3 nucleotides: TGCGCCAGCAGTGGCCGGGACAGGTCGTATTTC.

This rearrangement joins TRBV27 to TRBJ2-7; no definite D call. Germline V gene sequence: CDR1 MNHEY, CDR2 SMNVEV (reference sequence). Trimming pared 0 bases from V and 2 bases from J, leaving 8 bases between. This CDR3 region has 14 residues. The CDR3 spells CASSLSGLTYEQYF. CDR3 DNA sequence: TGTGCCAGCAGTTTATCAGGCCTCACCTACGAGCAGTACTTC.